The 27 T cell receptor beta chains given below trace back to one sample, sequenced in a study of T cells in Graves' hyperthyroidism and ophthalmopathy. Amplified TCR beta CDR3 regions came from RNA transcripts. The primer set for the first-round RT-PCR of the TCR CDR3 was HTBI. From the multiplex PCR reads, TCRdb called clonotypes with MiXCR, one entry per CDR3 protein. The sample records about 740,000 distinct CDR3 sequences, around 15% being singletons. The sequencing input was blood. These receptor sequences come from a woman between 18 and 29 years old with Graves' hyperthyroidism.

This clonotype was seen a handful of times. V gene TRBV3-1 combines with J gene TRBJ2-5; 14 nucleotides match TRBD2. With V trimmed by 6 bases and J by 5 bases, 8 bases remained unmatched. The CDR3 sequence is 16 residues long. Germline V lookup: CDR1 LGHDT, CDR2 YNNKEL (reference sequence). The CDR3 spells CASRPGTSGSQETQYF. DNA of the CDR3: TGTGCCAGCAGACCCGGGACTAGCGGGAGTCAGGAGACCCAGTACTTC.

This clonotype was seen only a few times. J is TRBJ2-7 and V is TRBV5-5; D possibly corresponds to TRBD2 (5 bases). Germline CDR1 SGHKS, CDR2 YYEKEE (reference sequence). V shed 0 bases and J shed 0 bases, with 16 bases lying between them. CDR3 length: 17 amino acids. The CDR3 loop is CASSLVPRAGSSYEQYF. The CDR3 nucleotides read TGTGCCAGCAGCTTGGTCCCGCGGGCCGGTAGCTCCTACGAGCAGTACTTC.

Here the CDR3 reads CAISVGAGELFF. CDR3 in DNA: TGTGCCATCAGTGTTGGAGCCGGGGAGCTGTTTTTT. The chain combines TRBV10-3 with TRBJ2-2; the D is unclear. This CDR3 has 12 residues. Germline values: CDR1 ENHRY, CDR2 SYGVKD. The V and J ends lost 4 bases and 6 bases respectively, with 6 bases between them.

This clonotype was found many times. The J gene is TRBJ1-1, the V gene TRBV4-2, with 7 bases aligning to TRBD1. Losses at the gene ends were 1 base for V and 3 bases for J; bases not matched to a gene: 5. The CDR3 loop spans 15 amino acids. Germline values: CDR1 LGHNA, CDR2 YNFKEQ. CDR3 sequence: CASSQGGGTDTEAFF. Written as DNA, the CDR3 is TGTGCCAGCAGCCAAGGGGGGGGGACAGACACTGAAGCTTTCTTT.

In this sample, this clonotype turned up many times. The chain uses TRBV7-8 and TRBJ2-7; D unclear. The CDR3 runs to 14 residues. V dropped 5 bases and J dropped 4 bases, with 15 bases sitting between them. The germline V gene encodes CDR1 SGHVS and CDR2 FQNEAQ. The DNA of the CDR3 is TGTGCCAGCAGCCTCGCCGGCAGGTCGTACGAGCAGTACTTC. Amino acid sequence: CASSLAGRSYEQYF.

The sample holds many counts of this clonotype. The chain couples TRBV20-1 to TRBJ1-5; D possibly corresponds to TRBD1 (6 bases). The V and J ends lost 3 bases and 4 bases respectively, with 16 bases between them. Germline V gene data show CDR1 as DFQATT and CDR2 as SNEGSKA (reference sequence). CDR3 length equals 15 residues. The CDR3 is CSASSGEWGNQPQHF. In nucleotides, the CDR3 is TGCAGTGCTAGTTCAGGGGAGTGGGGGAATCAGCCCCAGCATTTT.

The chain has TRBV7-3 and TRBJ2-6; 8 nucleotides align to TRBD1. The CDR3 runs to 17 residues. V lost 4 bases and J lost 1; bases outside the gene matches: 6. The germline gives CDR1 SGHTA, CDR2 FQGTGA. The CDR3 sequence: CASSSRDRPSGANVLTF. CDR3 nucleotide sequence: TGTGCCAGCAGCTCCCGGGACAGGCCATCTGGGGCCAACGTCCTGACTTTC.

The chain employs TRBV9 and TRBJ2-7; maybe TRBD1 (6 bases). The CDR3 covers 14 residues. V lost 3 bases and J 9 bases, leaving 19 bases between the germline ends. Germline CDR1 reads SGDLS; CDR2 reads YYNGEE. This chain's CDR3 is CASSGQESPKVQYF. CDR3 bases: TGTGCCAGCAGCGGACAGGAGTCTCCTAAGGTGCAGTACTTC.

The genes are TRBV7-3 and TRBJ2-5, with 9 bases that match TRBD1. The junction had 5 bases not matched to a gene; V was cut back by 2 bases and J by 4 bases. The CDR3 has 15 amino acids. Germline V lookup: CDR1 SGHTA, CDR2 FQGTGA. The CDR3 nucleotides are TGTGCCAGCAGCTTAGGGGACAGGGTCGGAGAGACCCAGTACTTC. Amino acids: CASSLGDRVGETQYF. Using reference TRBV7-3 and TRBJ2-5 for the parts outside the CDR3, the full variable domain is GAGVSQTPSNKVTEKGKYVELRCDPISGHTALYWYRQSLGQGPEFLIYFQGTGAADDSGLPNDRFFAVRPEGSVSTLKIQRTERGDSAVYLCASSLGDRVGETQYFGPGTRLLVL.

The chain has TRBV27 and TRBJ2-1; D is perhaps TRBD2 (7 bases). The CDR3 totals 16 residues. The V and J ends lost 3 bases and 9 bases respectively, with 21 bases between them. In germline, CDR1 is MNHEY, CDR2 SMNVEV (reference sequence). The CDR3 DNA reads TGTGCCAGCAGTTTGGAGAAGGTCGGGGGGCGGGGTGAGCAGTTCTTC. This translates into CASSLEKVGGRGEQFF.

This clonotype appeared many times. This chain links TRBV20-1 with TRBJ2-5; possibly TRBD2 for D (6 bases). The germline gives CDR1 DFQATT, CDR2 SNEGSKA (reference sequence). V shed 5 bases and J shed 1 base, with 14 bases lying between them. The CDR3 is 14 amino acids. As DNA, the CDR3 is TGCAGTGCTGGCAGCGGGTTATTCCAAGAGACCCAGTACTTC. It codes for CSAGSGLFQETQYF.

This sequence joins TRBV13 and TRBJ2-7; 7 nucleotides line up with TRBD2. V trimming: 5 bases; J trimming: 1 base; junction bases outside the gene matches: 23. The germline gives CDR1 PRHDT, CDR2 FYEKMQ (reference sequence). CDR3 length equals 20 residues. CDR3 DNA: TGTGCCAGCAGCCTCATTAATTTAAGGGGCGCCGGCGGGAGATCCTACGAGCAGTACTTC. It yields the protein CASSLINLRGAGGRSYEQYF.

In this sample, this clonotype turned up a few times. The rearrangement links TRBV20-1 to TRBJ2-7, with 10 bases fitting TRBD2. V lost 6 bases to trimming and J lost 3 bases; unmatched junction nucleotides: 5. Germline loops: CDR1 DFQATT, CDR2 SNEGSKA (reference sequence). The CDR3 runs to 13 residues. The CDR3 reads CSATWTSGYEQYF. The CDR3 DNA follows: TGCAGTGCCACTTGGACTAGCGGCTACGAGCAGTACTTC.

The gene calls are TRBV19 and TRBJ2-2; D uncertain. The CDR3 is made up of 15 amino acids. The V gene lost 3 bases and the J gene lost 2 bases, with 10 bases spanning the gap. The germline V gene has CDR1 LNHDA and CDR2 SQIVND (reference sequence). In DNA, the CDR3 is TGTGCCAGTAGTATCTTACTGAGAAACACCGGGGAGCTGTTTTTT. This encodes CASSILLRNTGELFF.

As to this clonotype: One end of the junction does not line up with germline, which may come from a read error. The rearrangement links TRBV6-5 to TRBJ2-3; 9 nucleotides line up with TRBD1. The CDR3 has 16 residues. CDR1 is MNHEY, CDR2 SVGAGI, per germline. The CDR3 loop is CASSYGTGPDTDAQYF. CDR3 nucleotide sequence: TGTGCCAGCAGTTACGGGACAGGGCCCGACACAGATGCGCAGTATTTT.

This chain uses TRBV29-1 with TRBJ1-2, with TRBD1 as a possible D gene (5 bases). This CDR3 is built from 14 residues. Germline CDR1 is SQVTM and CDR2 is ANQGSEA. V was cut by 7 bases and J by 8 bases, with 23 bases left in between. The CDR3 DNA reads as TGCAGCGCCGAAAGCGGGACCGTCGGTGGAGGCTACACCTTC. As protein: CSAESGTVGGGYTF.

The chain employs TRBV6-2 or TRBV6-3 and TRBJ2-1; D is uncertain. CDR1 is MNHEY and CDR2 is SVGEGT in the germline V gene. CDR3 size: 11 residues. Trimming pared 0 bases from V and 13 bases from J, leaving 7 bases between. Here the CDR3 reads CASSYSRTQFF. CDR3 bases: TGTGCCAGCAGTTACTCGAGAACCCAGTTCTTC.

The chain uses TRBV29-1 and TRBJ2-4, with D possibly matching TRBD2 (6 bases). The germline gives CDR1 SQVTM, CDR2 ANQGSEA. The length of the CDR3 is 12 residues. The V end lost 7 bases, the J end lost 1 base, and 8 bases lay between the germline ends. CDR3: CSAGVAKNIQYF. In DNA, the CDR3 is TGCAGCGCGGGGGTCGCCAAAAACATTCAGTACTTC.

This clonotype was seen repeatedly, ten times or more. The gene calls are TRBV20-1 and TRBJ2-3, with D possibly TRBD1 on 7 matching bases. Germline V gene sequence: CDR1 DFQATT, CDR2 SNEGSKA (reference sequence). This CDR3 spans 15 amino acids. V lost 6 bases and J lost 2, with 18 bases in between. CDR3 residues: CSARRGRGATDTQYF. For the CDR3, the DNA is TGCAGTGCCCGGAGGGGGCGCGGGGCCACAGATACGCAGTATTTT.

This clonotype has at least ten counts. V gene TRBV7-8 combines with J gene TRBJ2-1; possibly TRBD2 for D (6 bases). The CDR3 runs to 15 residues. The V gene lost 0 bases and the J gene lost 7 bases, with 13 bases spanning the gap. Germline loops: CDR1 SGHVS, CDR2 FQNEAQ. DNA for the CDR3: TGTGCCAGCAGCTTAGCGAGGGCGGGGAGGAATGAGCAGTTCTTC. Its protein product is CASSLARAGRNEQFF.

This clonotype came up many times. CDR3 loop: CSATPKYSNQPQHF. As DNA, the CDR3 is TGCAGTGCTACGCCAAAGTATAGCAATCAGCCCCAGCATTTT. The chain carries TRBV20-1 and TRBJ1-5; D unresolved. This CDR3 has 14 residues. Germline values: CDR1 DFQATT, CDR2 SNEGSKA (reference sequence). V was trimmed by 4 bases and J by 0 bases, leaving 10 bases between them.

This clonotype was found a few times. This chain links TRBV6-1 with TRBJ2-7; D perhaps matches TRBD1 (5 bases). The CDR3 sequence is 14 residues long. Deletions cut 5 bases from V and 2 bases from J, with 13 bases between. Looked up from germline, CDR1 is MNHNS and CDR2 is SASEGT. CDR3 sequence: CASSRATGTYEQYF. DNA of the CDR3: TGTGCCAGCAGTAGGGCTACAGGTACCTACGAGCAGTACTTC.

This clonotype was detected many times. The chain has TRBV7-9 and TRBJ2-7; the D is unclear. Germline CDR1 is SEHNR and CDR2 is FQNEAQ (reference sequence). Trimming took off 1 base at V and 2 bases at J, with 9 bases between the two ends. The CDR3 spans 14 residues. CDR3 residues: CASSLELFPYEQYF. The DNA for the CDR3 is TGTGCCAGCAGCTTAGAATTGTTCCCCTACGAGCAGTACTTC.

This clonotype was seen ten or more times. The gene calls are TRBV2 and TRBJ2-3; 13 bases align to TRBD2. This CDR3 contains 21 residues. From germline, CDR1 is SNHLY and CDR2 FYNNEI. Trimming took 6 bases from V and 4 from J; bases not matched to a gene: 22. CDR3 residues: CASSLRRDPRTSGSLPDTQYF. CDR3 DNA: TGTGCCAGCAGCCTTCGCCGGGACCCTAGGACTAGCGGGAGCTTGCCAGATACGCAGTATTTT.

This clonotype was observed at least ten times. The chain recombines TRBV15 with TRBJ1-5; tentatively, D is TRBD1 (5 bases). Germline V CDR1 and CDR2: LNHNV, YYDKDF (reference sequence). This CDR3 is built from 14 residues. Trimming removed 2 bases at V and 7 bases at J, with 12 bases between. CDR3 loop: CATSRLGTEQPQHF. DNA for the CDR3: TGTGCCACCAGCAGATTAGGGACGGAGCAGCCCCAGCATTTT.

This clonotype was counted ten times or more. The chain has TRBV4-1 and TRBJ1-1; a weak D match, TRBD1 (5 bases). CDR3 length: 15 amino acids. Trimming shortened V by 3 bases and J by 1 base, and 12 bases separated the two germline ends. Per germline, CDR1 MGHRA and CDR2 YSYEKL. The CDR3 region has the DNA TGCGCCAGCAGCCACGATCCGGGACCGAACACTGAAGCTTTCTTT. Its translation is CASSHDPGPNTEAFF.

This chain joins TRBV19 and TRBJ2-5; D might be TRBD2 (5 bases). From germline, CDR1 is LNHDA and CDR2 SQIVND (reference sequence). The length of the CDR3 is 15 residues. V lost 5 bases and J 4 bases, leaving 17 bases between the germline ends. CDR3 sequence (DNA): TGTGCCAGTAGTCCCCGGACGAGGGTAGGAGAGACCCAGTACTTC. Translating gives CASSPRTRVGETQYF.